The clone carrying this T cell receptor (beta chain) was observed a single time. The CDR3 contains 16 residues. With 4 bases clipped from V and 2 bases from J, the junction kept 9 bases outside the gene matches. Germline-derived CDR1 and CDR2 are KGHDR and SFDVKD. The data were produced by immunoSEQ multiplex PCR, yet TCRdb's version contains in-frame clones alone and is incomplete. The sample consists of roughly 130,000 clones, roughly 75% of them appearing once. The source of the sample is a study of blood T cell repertoires in COVID-19. The sequenced sample consisted of peripheral blood. The sequence derives from a man in his 60s with active or convalescent COVID-19. The chain couples TRBV24-1 to TRBJ2-5, with 7 bases matching TRBD2. Here the CDR3 DNA reads TGTGCCACCAGTGAAGGACGGGGGGAGATACAAGAGACCCAGTACTTC. Amino acids: CATSEGRGEIQETQYF.